Sequencing of this T cell receptor (beta chain) was carried out in a study of shared clonotypes between healthy human individuals. Overall study results and limits: Sequencing depth was expected to influence donor clonotype sharing. Only blood samples were collected, and tissue repertoires likely differ.

About this clone itself: Its specificity is not known.

Losses at the gene ends were 7 bases for V and 4 bases for J; bases not matched to a gene: 7. The CDR3 loop spans 14 amino acids. From germline, CDR1 is SGHRS and CDR2 YFSETQ. The genomic DNA of each subset was split evenly across several immunoSEQ plates. Method: immunoSEQ multiplex PCR; TCRdb's copy keeps in-frame clones and lacks some. The sample carries more than 1.2 million clones, approximately 98.5% recorded once. Those who donated, Caucasian adults without exception, all lived in Nashville, Tennessee. J is TRBJ2-7 and V is TRBV5-1, with 11 nucleotides matching TRBD2. The TCR comes from a man aged 25-45 years in good health. Sequenced: naive CD4+ T cells sorted from blood. Regarding subset: CD45RA+ positively selected. CDR3 loop: CASRTSGSVYEQYF. CDR3 coding DNA: TGCGCCAGCCGCACTAGCGGGAGCGTATACGAGCAGTACTTC.